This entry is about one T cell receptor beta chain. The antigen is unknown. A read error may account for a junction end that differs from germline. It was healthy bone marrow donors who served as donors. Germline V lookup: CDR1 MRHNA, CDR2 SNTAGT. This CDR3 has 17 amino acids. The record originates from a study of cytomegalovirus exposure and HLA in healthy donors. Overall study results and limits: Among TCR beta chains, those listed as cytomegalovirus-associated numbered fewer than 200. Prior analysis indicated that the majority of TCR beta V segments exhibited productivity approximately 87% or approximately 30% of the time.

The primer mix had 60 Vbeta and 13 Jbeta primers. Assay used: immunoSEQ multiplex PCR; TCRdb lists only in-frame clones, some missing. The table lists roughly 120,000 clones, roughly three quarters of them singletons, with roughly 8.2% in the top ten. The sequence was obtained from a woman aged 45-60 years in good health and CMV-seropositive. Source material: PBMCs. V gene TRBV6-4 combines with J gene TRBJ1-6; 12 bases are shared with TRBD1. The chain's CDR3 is CASSVGTGGYPNSPFHF. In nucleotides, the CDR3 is TGTGCCAGCAGTGTAGGGACAGGGGGCTACCCCAATTCACCCTTCCACTTT.